Listed below are T cell receptor beta chains from one sample, sequenced in a study of OX40 agonist ivuxolimab in advanced cancers. Method: immunoSEQ multiplex PCR; TCRdb's copy keeps in-frame clones and lacks some. The sample records approximately 10,000 clones, about three quarters being singletons. Specimen: CD4+ or CD8+ T cells sorted from blood, collected in a trial of the OX40 agonist ivuxolimab. The receptors come from an adult with an advanced solid tumor such as melanoma, head and neck, liver or kidney cancer. Each CDR3 is given with its conserved first and last residue. The order of the fields is clone size, V gene, D gene, J gene, CDR3 protein, CDR3 DNA. The D gene is left open where the match is weak. The size field is filled for only some rows; it gives once, few, many or a size class.

clone_size: once; v_call: TRBV6-5; d_call: NA; j_call: TRBJ1-3; cdr3_aa: CASSHRRYSGNTIYF; cdr3_nt: TGTGCCAGCAGCCACAGGAGGTACTCTGGAAACACCATATATTTT
clone_size: NA; v_call: TRBV19; d_call: TRBD1; j_call: TRBJ2-7; cdr3_aa: CASSSAGGDEQYF; cdr3_nt: TGTGCCAGTAGTTCGGCAGGGGGCGACGAGCAGTACTTC
clone_size: NA; v_call: TRBV9; d_call: TRBD2; j_call: TRBJ2-1; cdr3_aa: CASSVVEREGPSLFF; cdr3_nt: TGTGCCAGCAGCGTAGTTGAGCGGGAGGGCCCGAGCTTGTTCTTC
clone_size: NA; v_call: TRBV19; d_call: NA; j_call: TRBJ1-1; cdr3_aa: CASSISGPNTEAFF; cdr3_nt: TGTGCCAGTAGTATAAGCGGGCCCAACACTGAAGCTTTCTTT
clone_size: NA; v_call: TRBV2; d_call: NA; j_call: TRBJ1-2; cdr3_aa: CASSPGTTNYGYTF; cdr3_nt: TGTGCCAGCAGCCCCGGGACAACGAACTATGGCTACACCTTC
clone_size: NA; v_call: TRBV2; d_call: NA; j_call: TRBJ2-1; cdr3_aa: CASLSGAALLYNEQFF; cdr3_nt: TGTGCCAGCTTGTCGGGAGCGGCGCTTCTTTACAATGAGCAGTTCTTC
clone_size: NA; v_call: TRBV11-2; d_call: NA; j_call: TRBJ2-7; cdr3_aa: CASSLGRNYEQYF; cdr3_nt: TGTGCCAGCAGTTTAGGCCGGAACTACGAGCAGTACTTC
clone_size: NA; v_call: TRBV19; d_call: NA; j_call: TRBJ1-1; cdr3_aa: CASSFDLTEAFF; cdr3_nt: TGTGCCAGTAGTTTTGACCTCACTGAAGCTTTCTTT
clone_size: NA; v_call: TRBV10-2; d_call: NA; j_call: TRBJ1-2; cdr3_aa: CASTDTGNGYTF; cdr3_nt: TGCGCCAGCACTGATACAGGGAATGGCTACACCTTC
clone_size: NA; v_call: TRBV4-1; d_call: NA; j_call: TRBJ2-1; cdr3_aa: CASSPDGSPGYNEQFF; cdr3_nt: TGCGCCAGCAGCCCAGACGGGAGCCCCGGGTACAATGAGCAGTTCTTC
clone_size: NA; v_call: TRBV10-2; d_call: TRBD2; j_call: TRBJ2-2; cdr3_aa: CATLGLDGTGELFF; cdr3_nt: TGCGCCACACTAGGACTAGATGGGACCGGGGAGCTGTTTTTT
clone_size: NA; v_call: TRBV27; d_call: NA; j_call: TRBJ1-1; cdr3_aa: CASSLSALRLAEAFF; cdr3_nt: TGTGCCAGCAGTTTATCGGCCCTACGGTTGGCTGAAGCTTTCTTT
clone_size: NA; v_call: TRBV9; d_call: NA; j_call: TRBJ1-1; cdr3_aa: CASRGGNTEAFF; cdr3_nt: TGTGCCAGCAGAGGAGGGAACACTGAAGCTTTCTTT
clone_size: once; v_call: TRBV27; d_call: NA; j_call: TRBJ2-5; cdr3_aa: CASSPLGSQETQYF; cdr3_nt: TGTGCCAGCAGCCCTCTCGGGAGCCAAGAGACCCAGTACTTC
clone_size: NA; v_call: TRBV28; d_call: TRBD2; j_call: TRBJ2-7; cdr3_aa: CASSPLTSGRAHEQYF; cdr3_nt: TGTGCCAGCAGCCCTCTTACTAGCGGGAGGGCCCACGAGCAGTACTTC
clone_size: few; v_call: TRBV7-3; d_call: NA; j_call: TRBJ2-1; cdr3_aa: CASSLTAVNEQFF; cdr3_nt: TGTGCCAGCAGCTTAACTGCAGTCAATGAGCAGTTCTTC
clone_size: few; v_call: TRBV7-6; d_call: NA; j_call: TRBJ1-1; cdr3_aa: CASSLAAQFNTEAFF; cdr3_nt: TGTGCCAGCAGCTTAGCGGCGCAGTTTAACACTGAAGCTTTCTTT
clone_size: NA; v_call: TRBV7-6; d_call: TRBD2; j_call: TRBJ2-1; cdr3_aa: CASSRTSGRANEQFF; cdr3_nt: TGTGCCAGCAGCCGGACTAGCGGGAGGGCCAATGAGCAGTTCTTC
clone_size: NA; v_call: TRBV10-3; d_call: NA; j_call: TRBJ1-3; cdr3_aa: CATALGNTIYF; cdr3_nt: TGTGCCACCGCCTTGGGAAACACCATATATTTT
clone_size: NA; v_call: TRBV9; d_call: NA; j_call: TRBJ1-4; cdr3_aa: CASSVGNEKLFF; cdr3_nt: TGTGCCAGCAGCGTTGGTAATGAAAAACTGTTTTTT
clone_size: once; v_call: TRBV5-8; d_call: NA; j_call: TRBJ1-5; cdr3_aa: CASSKGTASNQPQHF; cdr3_nt: TGTGCCAGCAGCAAGGGAACTGCTAGCAATCAGCCCCAGCATTTT
clone_size: once; v_call: TRBV11-2; d_call: TRBD2; j_call: TRBJ2-1; cdr3_aa: CASSPRQTSGRMFTNEQFF; cdr3_nt: TGTGCCAGCAGCCCACGCCAGACCAGCGGGAGAATGTTCACCAATGAGCAGTTCTTC
clone_size: NA; v_call: TRBV14; d_call: NA; j_call: TRBJ2-7; cdr3_aa: CASSQDTYEQYF; cdr3_nt: TGTGCCAGTAGCCAAGACACTTACGAGCAGTACTTC
clone_size: NA; v_call: TRBV9; d_call: NA; j_call: TRBJ2-7; cdr3_aa: CASSVLVNSYEQYF; cdr3_nt: TGTGCCAGCAGCGTATTGGTCAACTCCTACGAGCAGTACTTC
clone_size: NA; v_call: TRBV15; d_call: TRBD1; j_call: TRBJ2-1; cdr3_aa: CATSRDRDRTYNEQFF; cdr3_nt: TGTGCCACCAGCAGAGATCGGGACAGGACCTACAATGAGCAGTTCTTC
clone_size: NA; v_call: TRBV5-1; d_call: NA; j_call: TRBJ2-1; cdr3_aa: CASSPSEDYNEQFF; cdr3_nt: TGCGCCAGCAGCCCTAGCGAGGACTACAATGAGCAGTTCTTC
clone_size: NA; v_call: TRBV11-2; d_call: NA; j_call: TRBJ1-3; cdr3_aa: CASSSYHRAVGNTIYF; cdr3_nt: TGTGCCAGCAGCTCGTACCACAGGGCCGTAGGAAACACCATATATTTT
clone_size: NA; v_call: TRBV7-7; d_call: NA; j_call: TRBJ1-3; cdr3_aa: CASSLVQGGGGNTIYF; cdr3_nt: TGTGCTAGCAGCTTAGTTCAAGGAGGGGGTGGAAACACCATATATTTT
clone_size: NA; v_call: TRBV7-3; d_call: NA; j_call: TRBJ2-2; cdr3_aa: CASRQQGDGELFF; cdr3_nt: TGTGCCAGCAGACAACAGGGAGACGGGGAGCTGTTTTTT
clone_size: NA; v_call: TRBV6-1; d_call: NA; j_call: TRBJ1-1; cdr3_aa: CASRDVEAFF; cdr3_nt: TGTGCCAGCAGGGACGTTGAAGCTTTCTTT
clone_size: few; v_call: TRBV4-1; d_call: NA; j_call: TRBJ1-3; cdr3_aa: CASSQAGYQNTIYF; cdr3_nt: TGCGCCAGCAGCCAGGCGGGATACCAAAACACCATATATTTT
clone_size: few; v_call: TRBV13; d_call: TRBD2; j_call: TRBJ2-7; cdr3_aa: CASSTGLASSYEQYF; cdr3_nt: TGTGCCAGCAGCACGGGACTAGCGAGCTCCTACGAGCAGTACTTC
clone_size: NA; v_call: TRBV5-4; d_call: TRBD2; j_call: TRBJ2-4; cdr3_aa: CASGERESKNIQYF; cdr3_nt: TGTGCCAGCGGGGAGCGGGAAAGCAAAAACATTCAGTACTTC
clone_size: NA; v_call: TRBV27; d_call: NA; j_call: TRBJ1-5; cdr3_aa: CASSLIRNQPQHF; cdr3_nt: TGTGCCAGCAGCCTCATCCGCAATCAGCCCCAGCATTTT
clone_size: NA; v_call: TRBV27; d_call: TRBD2; j_call: TRBJ2-1; cdr3_aa: CASRLGLAGGNEQFF; cdr3_nt: TGTGCCAGCAGGTTGGGACTAGCGGGAGGGAACGAGCAGTTCTTC
clone_size: NA; v_call: TRBV28; d_call: NA; j_call: TRBJ1-2; cdr3_aa: CASSLPAGYNYGYTF; cdr3_nt: TGTGCCAGCAGTTTACCGGCGGGGTATAACTATGGCTACACCTTC
clone_size: NA; v_call: TRBV7-3; d_call: NA; j_call: TRBJ2-5; cdr3_aa: CASSLRGEETQYF; cdr3_nt: TGTGCCAGCAGCTTACGGGGAGAAGAGACCCAGTACTTC
clone_size: NA; v_call: TRBV27; d_call: NA; j_call: TRBJ1-5; cdr3_aa: CASTHWGQPQHF; cdr3_nt: TGTGCCAGCACCCATTGGGGGCAGCCCCAGCATTTT
clone_size: NA; v_call: TRBV4-1; d_call: NA; j_call: TRBJ2-7; cdr3_aa: CASSPRGGYEQYF; cdr3_nt: TGCGCCAGCAGCCCAAGAGGAGGTTACGAGCAGTACTTC
clone_size: NA; v_call: TRBV29-1; d_call: TRBD2; j_call: TRBJ2-1; cdr3_aa: CRDGLALWFF; cdr3_nt: TGCAGGGACGGACTAGCTTTGTGGTTCTTC
clone_size: once; v_call: TRBV27; d_call: TRBD1; j_call: TRBJ2-1; cdr3_aa: CASSWTGKDEQFF; cdr3_nt: TGTGCCAGCAGCTGGACAGGGAAGGATGAGCAGTTCTTC
clone_size: once; v_call: TRBV7-9; d_call: TRBD1; j_call: TRBJ1-1; cdr3_aa: CASSLIRGREAFF; cdr3_nt: TGTGCCAGCAGCTTAATAAGGGGGCGCGAAGCTTTCTTT
clone_size: once; v_call: TRBV7-4; d_call: NA; j_call: TRBJ2-2; cdr3_aa: CASSPPLVGPKTGELFF; cdr3_nt: TGTGCCAGCAGCCCGCCACTCGTTGGCCCGAAGACCGGGGAGCTGTTTTTT
clone_size: NA; v_call: TRBV6-5; d_call: NA; j_call: TRBJ1-1; cdr3_aa: CASSWTALNTEAFF; cdr3_nt: TGTGCCAGCAGTTGGACAGCTCTGAACACTGAAGCTTTCTTT
clone_size: NA; v_call: TRBV27; d_call: TRBD1; j_call: TRBJ1-2; cdr3_aa: CATFGQENYGYTF; cdr3_nt: TGTGCCACCTTCGGACAGGAAAACTATGGCTACACCTTC
clone_size: once; v_call: TRBV5-4; d_call: TRBD1; j_call: TRBJ2-7; cdr3_aa: CASSNRGESYEQYF; cdr3_nt: TGTGCCAGCAGCAACAGGGGCGAATCCTACGAGCAGTACTTC